The rows below give T cell receptor beta chains drawn from one sample of a study of T cells in localized non-small cell lung cancer. Data came from immunoSEQ multiplex PCR; TCRdb stores just in-frame clones and leaves some out. The sample gives 130,000 or so clones, roughly 90% of which show up once; approximately 1.5% is in the top ten. The source was peripheral blood, collected before any cancer treatment. The receptor source for this set is a female donor aged 60 or older with stage I lung adenocarcinoma. The CDR3 runs from the conserved cysteine through the conserved F or W. The order of the fields is clone size, J gene, V gene, D gene, CDR3 protein, CDR3 DNA. The D gene is left open where the match is weak. Some rows have no size entry. The others give once, few or many, or a class for an expanded clone.

size: .; J: TRBJ2-2; V: TRBV19; D: .; CDR3: CASSIGGATNTGELFF; DNA: TGTGCCAGTAGTATAGGGGGGGCGACGAACACCGGGGAGCTGTTTTTT
size: .; J: TRBJ2-1; V: TRBV15; D: .; CDR3: CATSRAGASYNEQFF; DNA: TGTGCCACCAGCAGAGCGGGAGCTTCCTACAATGAGCAGTTCTTC
size: .; J: TRBJ2-3; V: TRBV10-1; D: .; CDR3: CASAPNTDTQYF; DNA: TGCGCCAGCGCACCTAACACAGATACGCAGTATTTT
size: .; J: TRBJ2-5; V: TRBV5-6; D: .; CDR3: CASSSVTQETQYF; DNA: TGTGCCAGCAGCTCCGTCACGCAAGAGACCCAGTACTTC
size: once; J: TRBJ1-6; V: TRBV9; D: TRBD1; CDR3: CASSPARTGNNSPLHF; DNA: TGTGCCAGCAGCCCGGCCAGGACAGGGAATAATTCACCCCTCCACTTT
size: .; J: TRBJ2-2; V: TRBV30; D: .; CDR3: CAWSITRETGELFF; DNA: TGTGCCTGGAGTATAACACGAGAGACCGGGGAGCTGTTTTTT
size: .; J: TRBJ2-7; V: TRBV10-3; D: .; CDR3: CAISESREQYF; DNA: TGTGCCATCAGTGAGTCAAGGGAGCAGTACTTC
size: .; J: TRBJ1-2; V: TRBV5-5; D: TRBD1; CDR3: CASSQTGQDYGYTF; DNA: TGTGCCAGCAGCCAAACCGGACAGGACTATGGCTACACCTTC
size: .; J: TRBJ2-1; V: TRBV7-9; D: .; CDR3: CASSLAGGNEQFF; DNA: TGTGCCAGCAGCTTAGCGGGGGGTAATGAGCAGTTCTTC
size: .; J: TRBJ2-1; V: TRBV10-1; D: TRBD2; CDR3: CASSESSREAYNEQFF; DNA: TGCGCCAGCAGTGAGTCTTCGCGGGAGGCCTACAATGAGCAGTTCTTC
size: .; J: TRBJ2-1; V: TRBV4-1; D: TRBD2; CDR3: CASSRGRASGSSYNEQFF; DNA: TGCGCCAGCAGCCGGGGGCGGGCTAGCGGGAGCTCCTACAATGAGCAGTTCTTC
size: .; J: TRBJ2-7; V: TRBV5-1; D: TRBD1; CDR3: CASSVGPDRTYEQYF; DNA: TGCGCCAGCAGCGTTGGCCCGGACAGGACCTACGAGCAGTACTTC
size: .; J: TRBJ2-1; V: TRBV25-1; D: .; CDR3: CASSDTLLANEQFF; DNA: TGTGCCAGCAGTGATACCCTACTAGCAAATGAGCAGTTCTTC
size: .; J: TRBJ1-2; V: TRBV9; D: TRBD1; CDR3: CASSVGAGGSYGYTF; DNA: TGTGCCAGCAGCGTAGGGGCAGGGGGCTCCTATGGCTACACCTTC
size: .; J: TRBJ1-4; V: TRBV5-1; D: .; CDR3: CASSTQQGGEKLFF; DNA: TGCGCCAGCAGCACCCAGCAGGGCGGTGAAAAACTGTTTTTT
size: .; J: TRBJ2-3; V: TRBV4-1; D: TRBD2; CDR3: CASSRLAGGYTDTQYF; DNA: TGCGCCAGCAGCCGACTAGCGGGAGGGTACACAGATACGCAGTATTTT
size: .; J: TRBJ2-1; V: TRBV18; D: .; CDR3: CASSLTLDNEQFF; DNA: TGTGCCAGCTCACTCACATTAGACAATGAGCAGTTCTTC
size: .; J: TRBJ1-5; V: TRBV6-5; D: .; CDR3: CASSYGDQPQHF; DNA: TGTGCCAGCAGTTACGGGGATCAGCCCCAGCATTTT
size: .; J: TRBJ2-1; V: TRBV27; D: .; CDR3: CASSLRQFAEQFF; DNA: TGTGCCAGCAGTTTACGGCAGTTCGCTGAGCAGTTCTTC
size: .; J: TRBJ2-7; V: TRBV2; D: TRBD2; CDR3: CASRVSSGPPYEQYF; DNA: TGTGCCAGCAGAGTTTCTAGCGGTCCTCCCTACGAGCAGTACTTC
size: .; J: TRBJ1-2; V: TRBV27; D: .; CDR3: CASRIRAGAGYGYTF; DNA: TGTGCCAGCCGTATACGCGCAGGGGCAGGCTATGGCTACACCTTC
size: once; J: TRBJ1-1; V: TRBV5-1; D: .; CDR3: CASSRPDTEAFF; DNA: TGCGCCAGCAGCCGACCCGACACTGAAGCTTTCTTT
size: once; J: TRBJ1-3; V: TRBV5-4; D: .; CDR3: CASSLTGLSTGNTIYF; DNA: TGTGCCAGCAGCTTGACAGGGCTTAGTACTGGAAACACCATATATTTT
size: .; J: TRBJ1-5; V: TRBV27; D: .; CDR3: CASSSLGTVNQPQHF; DNA: TGTGCCAGCAGTTCCCTTGGGACCGTCAATCAGCCCCAGCATTTT
size: once; J: TRBJ2-7; V: TRBV6-5; D: .; CDR3: CASSYGPLSSYEQYF; DNA: TGTGCCAGCAGTTACGGACCATTAAGCTCCTACGAGCAGTACTTC
size: .; J: TRBJ1-1; V: TRBV5-4; D: .; CDR3: CASSLESGGPGGRAFF; DNA: TGTGCCAGCAGCTTGGAGAGCGGGGGGCCCGGGGGGAGAGCTTTCTTT
size: .; J: TRBJ2-7; V: TRBV10-3; D: .; CDR3: CAISDTGLVTYEQYF; DNA: TGTGCCATCAGTGATACGGGGCTTGTGACCTACGAGCAGTACTTC
size: .; J: TRBJ1-1; V: TRBV6-1; D: .; CDR3: CASRESGLLTEAFF; DNA: TGTGCCAGCAGAGAGAGCGGACTTTTGACTGAAGCTTTCTTT
size: .; J: TRBJ2-2; V: TRBV5-5; D: .; CDR3: CASSSEWPITGELFF; DNA: TGTGCCAGCAGCTCGGAGTGGCCGATCACCGGGGAGCTGTTTTTT
size: .; J: TRBJ1-5; V: TRBV6-5; D: TRBD1; CDR3: CASRSTGNNQPQHF; DNA: TGTGCCAGCAGATCGACAGGGAACAATCAGCCCCAGCATTTT
size: .; J: TRBJ1-5; V: TRBV28; D: TRBD1; CDR3: CASGRTGVVGQPQHF; DNA: TGTGCCAGCGGTCGGACAGGGGTTGTTGGGCAGCCCCAGCATTTT